This record covers a single T cell receptor beta chain. CDR3 length: 14 residues. Deletions cut 6 bases from V and 6 bases from J, with 17 bases between. Germline V gene data show CDR1 as MNHNS and CDR2 as SASEGT. This sample stems from a study of T cell changes during pregnancy in multiple sclerosis. Using immunoSEQ multiplex PCR, the repertoire was profiled, and TCRdb retains in-frame clones only, with some absent. Altogether around 41,000 clones are present, 75% to 95% being singletons, with the ten largest covering 0.3% to 0.45%. This sequence originates from a female donor in good health, enrolled as a control in a pregnancy study. The sample here was CD4+ T cells from peripheral blood mononuclear cells, taken in the third trimester of pregnancy. This chain links TRBV6-1 with TRBJ2-5, with a tentative D call TRBD2 (6 bases). CDR3 loop: CASRPLGGVQTQYF. CDR3 DNA sequence: TGTGCCAGCAGACCCCTGGGAGGCGTGCAGACCCAGTACTTC.